The clone carrying this TCR beta chain was found many times. Its antigen is still unknown. The CDR3 runs 13 residues. In germline, CDR1 is MDHEN, CDR2 SYDVKM. With 8 bases removed from V and 3 bases from J, the gap between germline ends came to 11 bases. Amplified TCR beta CDR3 regions came from RNA transcripts. RT-PCR in the first round (using the HTBI primer set) targeted the TCR CDR3. TCRdb reanalysed the multiplex PCR reads using MiXCR and keeps one entry per CDR3 protein. The repertoire holds fewer than 750,000 distinct CDR3 sequences, about 15% seen once, with around 4.5% in the top ten. This entry comes from a study of T cells in Graves' hyperthyroidism and ophthalmopathy. Across the study: Peripheral blood was drawn at first diagnosis, prior to all treatment.

General study findings and limits: The model forecast ophthalmopathy, anticipating it by a median 6.5 months before onset. Stable hyperthyroidism was told apart from ophthalmopathy by a model built on 13 V-J features. Most thyroid clonotypes with frequency above 0.001 were detected in blood.

The sequenced sample was blood. This receptor was obtained from a woman aged 40 to 50 with Graves' ophthalmopathy. The V call is TRBV28, the J call TRBJ1-3; tentatively, D is TRBD1 (6 bases). The CDR3 region is CASLQGNGNTIYF. Here the CDR3 DNA reads TGTGCCAGCCTACAGGGAAATGGAAACACCATATATTTT.